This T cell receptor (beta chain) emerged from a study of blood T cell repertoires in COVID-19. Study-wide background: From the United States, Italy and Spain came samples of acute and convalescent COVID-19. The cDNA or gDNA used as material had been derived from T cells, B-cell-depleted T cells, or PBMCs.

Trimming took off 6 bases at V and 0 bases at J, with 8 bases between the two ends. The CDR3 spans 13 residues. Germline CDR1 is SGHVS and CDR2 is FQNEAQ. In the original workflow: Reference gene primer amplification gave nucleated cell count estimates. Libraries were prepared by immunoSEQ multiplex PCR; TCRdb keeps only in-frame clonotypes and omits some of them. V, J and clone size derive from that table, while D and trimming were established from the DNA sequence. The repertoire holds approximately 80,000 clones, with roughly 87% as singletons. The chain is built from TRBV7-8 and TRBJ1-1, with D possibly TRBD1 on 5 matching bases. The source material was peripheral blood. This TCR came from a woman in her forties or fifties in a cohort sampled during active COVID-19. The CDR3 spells CASSPGLNTEAFF. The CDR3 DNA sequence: TGTGCCAGCAGTCCAGGGTTGAACACTGAAGCTTTCTTT.